These T cell receptor beta chains were read from a single sample in a study of blood T cells in healthy people across ages. MiXCR, applied by TCRdb to the 5' RACE reads, yields one record per CDR3 protein. The sample shows 1.5 million to 1.9 million distinct CDR3 sequences, roughly 43% of them seen only once. The sample consisted of blood. The receptors shown here come from a young woman in good health. The CDR3 runs from the conserved cysteine through the conserved F or W. A D gene is named only where the DNA matches it firmly. A row's size may be missing; if present it is once, few, many or a size class.

D,V,J,size,DNA,CDR3
NA,TRBV12-3/TRBV12-4,TRBJ2-2,NA,TGTGCCAGCAGTTATTATGGGGTGTTGGCCGGGGGGCTGTTTTTT,CASSYYGVLAGGLFF
NA,TRBV6-5,TRBJ2-3,NA,TGTGCCAGCAGTTACTCGGTAAGTCGTAGCACAGATACGCAGTATTTT,CASSYSVSRSTDTQYF
NA,TRBV20-1,TRBJ1-2,few,TGCAGTGCTGGTTTAGGAGGGGGCTATGGCTACACCTTC,CSAGLGGGYGYTF
TRBD2,TRBV29-1,TRBJ2-1,few,TGCAGCGTTGAAGGACCTAGCGGGATAGCCTACAATGAGCAGTTCTTC,CSVEGPSGIAYNEQFF
NA,TRBV7-9,TRBJ1-4,NA,TGTGCCAGCAGCTTAGACCCTCGGGGGTGGAGTGAAAAACTGTTTTTT,CASSLDPRGWSEKLFF
NA,TRBV29-1,TRBJ1-4,NA,TGCAGCGTAGGATATTATGGACAGCACCATGAAAAACTGTTTTTT,CSVGYYGQHHEKLFF
TRBD2,TRBV29-1,TRBJ2-1,NA,TGCAGCATGGGACTAGCGGTAACCTACAATGAGCAGTTCTTC,CSMGLAVTYNEQFF
NA,TRBV6-6,TRBJ2-7,many,TGTGCCAGCAGTTCCCGGGACGGTCCCTACGAGCAGTACTTC,CASSSRDGPYEQYF
NA,TRBV18,TRBJ2-4,NA,TGTGCCAGCTCACCACCCGCAGGGTGGGCCAAAAACATTCAGTACTTC,CASSPPAGWAKNIQYF
NA,TRBV7-2,TRBJ1-2,NA,TGTGCCAGCAGCTTATACTCCTATGGCTACACCTTC,CASSLYSYGYTF
TRBD1,TRBV3-1,TRBJ1-1,NA,TGTGCCAGCAGCCTCGGACAGGGGTCTTTCACTGAAGCTTTCTTT,CASSLGQGSFTEAFF
NA,TRBV29-1,TRBJ2-5,NA,TGCAGCGTTGAAAGGGGTGGGGGGGAGACCCAGTACTTC,CSVERGGGETQYF
NA,TRBV29-1,TRBJ2-5,NA,TGCAGCGTTGTCCCGGGGGTTAAAGAGACCCAGTACTTC,CSVVPGVKETQYF
NA,TRBV7-9,TRBJ1-2,NA,TGTGCCAGCAGCTTAGAGGCCGGGGGGCAAAAGTATGGCCACACCTTC,CASSLEAGGQKYGHTF
NA,TRBV7-9,TRBJ1-2,NA,TGTGCCAGCAGCCCCTGGGGCAGAGGAGGCTACACCTTC,CASSPWGRGGYTF
TRBD2,TRBV29-1,TRBJ2-1,NA,TGCAGCGTTGAATTTTTTGGTACACAAGCGGGGAAGACCTACAATGAGCAGTTCTTC,CSVEFFGTQAGKTYNEQFF
TRBD1,TRBV24-1,TRBJ2-7,NA,TGTGCCACCAGTGAAGGGGGACAGGGGGCCTACGAGCAGTACTTC,CATSEGGQGAYEQYF
NA,TRBV10-1,TRBJ1-4,NA,TGCGCCAGCAGTGATATACAGGGCTGGGAAACTAATGAAAAACTGTTTTTT,CASSDIQGWETNEKLFF
NA,TRBV20-1,TRBJ2-5,once,TGCAGTGCTAGGCCGATCTTCCGTTACTCCTACAATGAGCAGTACTTC,CSARPIFRYSYNEQYF
NA,TRBV14,TRBJ1-5,NA,TGTGCCAGCAGCCAAGTTACCCGAATTCTAGGAAATCAGCCCCAGCATTTT,CASSQVTRILGNQPQHF
NA,TRBV15,TRBJ2-3,NA,TGTGCCACCAGCATCGCGGGGCCACATCGAGGAACGCAGTATTTT,CATSIAGPHRGTQYF
NA,TRBV10-3,TRBJ2-3,NA,TGTGCCATCAGTCGGAGGGGGGATGCCCCGGATACGCAGTATTTT,CAISRRGDAPDTQYF
TRBD1,TRBV14,TRBJ1-2,NA,TGTGCCAGCAGCCCGGGGACAGGGGCCCCTGTGGGCCTTGGCTACACCTTC,CASSPGTGAPVGLGYTF
TRBD2,TRBV7-9,TRBJ2-1,NA,TGTGCCAGCAGCTTAGAGGTAGCGGGTAACAATGAGCAGTTCTTC,CASSLEVAGNNEQFF
TRBD2,TRBV5-1,TRBJ2-7,few,TGCGCCAGCTCCTTACGGGGGGTTACCTACAATGAGCAGTACTTC,CASSLRGVTYNEQYF
TRBD1,TRBV29-1,TRBJ2-2,NA,TGCATTTTATCGGTCGGGACAGGGGGGATCGGGGAGCTGTTTTTT,CILSVGTGGIGELFF
NA,TRBV2,TRBJ1-4,NA,TGTGCCAGCAGAGGAGGAACGGCAGGGGAAAAACTGTTTTTT,CASRGGTAGEKLFF
NA,TRBV20-1,TRBJ1-2,few,TGCAGTGCTAGAGATCTCAACGGACCCTGGGGCTACACCTTC,CSARDLNGPWGYTF
TRBD2,TRBV4-3,TRBJ2-7,NA,TGCGCCAGCAGCCAAGGACTAGGACTAGCGGGAGACCGTGGTGAGCAGTACTTC,CASSQGLGLAGDRGEQYF
NA,TRBV30,TRBJ1-5,NA,TGTGCCTGGAGCCTTCGGACCGGGGGGAATCAGCCCCAGCATTTT,CAWSLRTGGNQPQHF
NA,TRBV6-1,TRBJ2-7,once,TGTGCCAGCAGTGAAGAATTTAGTCGGTGGCTAGCTCCCCACGAGCAGTACTTC,CASSEEFSRWLAPHEQYF
NA,TRBV12-3/TRBV12-4,TRBJ1-2,few,TGTGCCAGCACCCCCTCGGGGGTAGCTAACTATGGCTACACCTTC,CASTPSGVANYGYTF